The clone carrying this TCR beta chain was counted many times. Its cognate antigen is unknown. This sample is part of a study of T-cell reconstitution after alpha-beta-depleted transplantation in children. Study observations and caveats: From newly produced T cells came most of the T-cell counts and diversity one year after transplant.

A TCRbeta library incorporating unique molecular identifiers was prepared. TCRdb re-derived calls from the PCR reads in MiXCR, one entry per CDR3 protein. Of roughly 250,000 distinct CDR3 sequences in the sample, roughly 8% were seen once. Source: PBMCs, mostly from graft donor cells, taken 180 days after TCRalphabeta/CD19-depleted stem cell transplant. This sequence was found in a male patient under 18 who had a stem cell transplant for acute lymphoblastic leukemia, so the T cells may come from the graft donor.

CDR3 protein: CASSSLTWTSGGERTDTQYF. CDR3 nucleotide sequence: TGTGCCAGCAGCTCCCTTACTTGGACTAGCGGGGGCGAGCGCACAGATACGCAGTATTTT. This sequence joins TRBV9 and TRBJ2-3; TRBD2 matches 13 bases. In germline, CDR1 is SGDLS, CDR2 YYNGEE. V lost 4 bases to trimming and J lost 1 base; unmatched junction nucleotides: 15. The CDR3 runs 20 residues.